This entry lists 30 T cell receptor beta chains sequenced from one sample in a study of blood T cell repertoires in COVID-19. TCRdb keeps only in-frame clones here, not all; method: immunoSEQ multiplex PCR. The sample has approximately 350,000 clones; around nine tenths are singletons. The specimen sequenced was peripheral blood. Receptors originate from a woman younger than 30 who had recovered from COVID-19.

CDR3 residues: CATSRGFSGTTDTQYF. The CDR3 DNA follows: TGTGCCACCAGCAGGGGGTTTAGCGGGACCACAGATACGCAGTATTTT. The J gene is TRBJ2-3, the V gene TRBV15, with 8 bases lining up with TRBD2. The CDR3 loop spans 16 amino acids. V lost 3 bases to trimming and J lost 2 bases; unmatched junction nucleotides: 7. Germline assignment: CDR1 LNHNV and CDR2 YYDKDF (reference sequence).

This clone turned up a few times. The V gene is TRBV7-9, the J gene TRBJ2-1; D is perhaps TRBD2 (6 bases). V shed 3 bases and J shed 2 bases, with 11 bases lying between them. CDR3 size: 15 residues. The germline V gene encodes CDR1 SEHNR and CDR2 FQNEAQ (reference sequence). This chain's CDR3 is CASSLGVAAYNEQFF. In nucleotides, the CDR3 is TGTGCCAGCAGCTTGGGGGTAGCGGCCTACAATGAGCAGTTCTTC.

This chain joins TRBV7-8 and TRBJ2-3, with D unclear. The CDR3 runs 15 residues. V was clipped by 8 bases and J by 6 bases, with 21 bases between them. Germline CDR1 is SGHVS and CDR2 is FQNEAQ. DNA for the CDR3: TGTGCCAGCTTGCCTCATGAAGACAAATCGGATACGCAGTATTTT. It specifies CASLPHEDKSDTQYF.

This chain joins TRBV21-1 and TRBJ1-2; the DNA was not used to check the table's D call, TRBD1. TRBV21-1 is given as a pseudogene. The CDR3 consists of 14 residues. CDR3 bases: TGTGCCAGGGGACAGGGGGGATTTAACTATGGCTACACCTTC. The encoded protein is CARGQGGFNYGYTF.

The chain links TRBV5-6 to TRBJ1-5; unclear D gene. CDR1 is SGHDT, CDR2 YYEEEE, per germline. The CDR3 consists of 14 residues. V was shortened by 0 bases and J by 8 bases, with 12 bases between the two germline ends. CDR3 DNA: TGTGCCAGCAGCTTGGGGCCAGGCTACGAGCCCCAGCATTTT. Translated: CASSLGPGYEPQHF. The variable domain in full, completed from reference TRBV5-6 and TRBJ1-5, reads DAGVTQSPTHLIKTRGQQVTLRCSPKSGHDTVSWYQQALGQGPQFIFQYYEEEERQRGNFPDRFSGHQFPNYSSELNVNALLLGDSALYLCASSLGPGYEPQHFGDGTRLSIL.

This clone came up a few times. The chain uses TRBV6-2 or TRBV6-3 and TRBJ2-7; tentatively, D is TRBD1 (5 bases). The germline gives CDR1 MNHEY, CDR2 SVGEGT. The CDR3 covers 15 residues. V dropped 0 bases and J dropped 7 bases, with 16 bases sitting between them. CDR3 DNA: TGTGCCAGCAGTTACTCTGCGGACACTCCTCGGGAGCAGTACGTC. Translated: CASSYSADTPREQYV.

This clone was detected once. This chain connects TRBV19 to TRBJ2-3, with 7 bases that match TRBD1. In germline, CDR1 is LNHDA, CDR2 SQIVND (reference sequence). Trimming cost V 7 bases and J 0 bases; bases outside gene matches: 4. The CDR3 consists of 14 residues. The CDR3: CASTIGGSTDTQYF. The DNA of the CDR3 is TGTGCCAGTACCATAGGGGGCAGCACAGATACGCAGTATTTT.

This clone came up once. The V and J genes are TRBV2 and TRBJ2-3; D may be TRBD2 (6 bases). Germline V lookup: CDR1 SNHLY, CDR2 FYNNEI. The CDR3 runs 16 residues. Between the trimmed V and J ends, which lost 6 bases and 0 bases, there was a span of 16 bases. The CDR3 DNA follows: TGTGCCAGCAGGGGGGGTTTCGGACCTAGCACAGATACGCAGTATTTT. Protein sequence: CASRGGFGPSTDTQYF.

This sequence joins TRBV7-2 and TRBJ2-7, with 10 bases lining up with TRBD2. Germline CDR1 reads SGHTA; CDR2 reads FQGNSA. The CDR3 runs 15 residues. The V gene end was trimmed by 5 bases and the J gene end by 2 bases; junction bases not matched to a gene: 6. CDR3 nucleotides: TGTGCCAGCAGCCTACGAGCGGGGGGGGCCTACGAGCAGTACGTC. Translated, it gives CASSLRAGGAYEQYV.

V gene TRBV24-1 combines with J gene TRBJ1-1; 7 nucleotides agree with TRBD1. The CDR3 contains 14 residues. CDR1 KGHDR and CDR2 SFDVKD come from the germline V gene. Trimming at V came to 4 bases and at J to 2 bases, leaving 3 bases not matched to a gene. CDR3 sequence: CATSDRTGNTEAFF. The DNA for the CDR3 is TGTGCCACCAGTGACCGGACAGGAAACACTGAAGCTTTCTTT.

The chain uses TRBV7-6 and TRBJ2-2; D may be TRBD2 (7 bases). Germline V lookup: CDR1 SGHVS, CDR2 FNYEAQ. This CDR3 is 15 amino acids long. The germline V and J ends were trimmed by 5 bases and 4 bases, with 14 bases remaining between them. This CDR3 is CASSTRGAGTGELFF. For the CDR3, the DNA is TGTGCCAGCAGCACACGGGGGGCGGGCACCGGGGAGCTGTTTTTT.

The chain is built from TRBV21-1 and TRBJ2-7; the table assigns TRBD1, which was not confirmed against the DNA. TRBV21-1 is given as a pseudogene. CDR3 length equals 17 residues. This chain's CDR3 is CASSKGRDRGRWYEQYV. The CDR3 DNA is TGTGCCAGCAGCAAAGGTAGGGACAGGGGGCGGTGGTACGAGCAGTACGTC.

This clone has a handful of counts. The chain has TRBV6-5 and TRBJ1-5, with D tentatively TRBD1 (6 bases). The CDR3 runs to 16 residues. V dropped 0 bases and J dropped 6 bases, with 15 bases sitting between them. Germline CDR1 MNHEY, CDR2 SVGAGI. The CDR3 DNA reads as TGTGCCAGCAGTTACTCGAGGCCAGGGGCGGGTCAGCCCCAGCATTTT. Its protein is CASSYSRPGAGQPQHF.

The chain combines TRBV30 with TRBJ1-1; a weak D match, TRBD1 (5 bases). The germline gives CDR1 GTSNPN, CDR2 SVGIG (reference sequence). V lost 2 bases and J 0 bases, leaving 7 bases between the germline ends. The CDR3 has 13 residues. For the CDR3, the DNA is TGTGCCTGGAGTCACAGGTTGAACACTGAAGCTTTCTTT. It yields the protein CAWSHRLNTEAFF.

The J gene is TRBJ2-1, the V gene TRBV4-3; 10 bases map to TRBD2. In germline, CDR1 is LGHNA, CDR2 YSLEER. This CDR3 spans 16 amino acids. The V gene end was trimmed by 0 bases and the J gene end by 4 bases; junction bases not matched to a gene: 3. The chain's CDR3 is CASSQDGSGGYNEQFF. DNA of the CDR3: TGCGCCAGCAGCCAAGATGGTAGCGGGGGGTACAATGAGCAGTTCTTC.

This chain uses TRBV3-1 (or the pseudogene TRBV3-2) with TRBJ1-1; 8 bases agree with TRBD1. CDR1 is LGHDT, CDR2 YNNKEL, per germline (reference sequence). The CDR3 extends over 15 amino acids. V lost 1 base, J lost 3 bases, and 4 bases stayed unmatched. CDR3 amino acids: CASSQGTGRDTEAFF. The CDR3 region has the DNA TGTGCCAGCAGCCAAGGGACAGGGCGAGACACTGAAGCTTTCTTT.

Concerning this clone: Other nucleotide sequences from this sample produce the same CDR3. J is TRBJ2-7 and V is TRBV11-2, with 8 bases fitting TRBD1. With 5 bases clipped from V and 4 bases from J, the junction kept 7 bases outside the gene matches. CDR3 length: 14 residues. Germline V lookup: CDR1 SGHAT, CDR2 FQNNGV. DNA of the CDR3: TGTGCCAGCAGCCCAGGACAGGGAGCATACGAGCAGTACGTC. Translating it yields CASSPGQGAYEQYV.

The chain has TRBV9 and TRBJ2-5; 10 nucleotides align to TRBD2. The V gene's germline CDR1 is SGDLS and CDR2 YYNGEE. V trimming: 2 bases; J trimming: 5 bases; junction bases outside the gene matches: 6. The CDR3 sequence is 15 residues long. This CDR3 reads CASSVTSGMGETQYF. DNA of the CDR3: TGTGCCAGCAGCGTCACTAGCGGGATGGGCGAGACCCAGTACTTC.

The CDR3 nucleotides read TGTGCCAGCAGCTTGGGTCCCCCGGGTGAGGATGGCTACACCTTC. It translates to CASSLGPPGEDGYTF. The J gene is TRBJ1-2, the V gene TRBV5-4; no clear D. This CDR3 is 15 amino acids long. Per the germline V gene, CDR1 is SGHNT and CDR2 is YYREEE (reference sequence). The germline V and J ends were trimmed by 0 bases and 6 bases, with 15 bases remaining between them.

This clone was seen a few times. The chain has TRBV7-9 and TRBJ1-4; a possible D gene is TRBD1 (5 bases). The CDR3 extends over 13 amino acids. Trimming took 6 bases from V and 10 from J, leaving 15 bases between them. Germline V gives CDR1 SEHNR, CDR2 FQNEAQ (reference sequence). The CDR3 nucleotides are TGTGCCAGCAGGAGCGGGCTCCAGGGAAAACTGTTTTTT. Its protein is CASRSGLQGKLFF. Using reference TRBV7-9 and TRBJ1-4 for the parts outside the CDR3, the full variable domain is DTGVSQNPRHKITKRGQNVTFRCDPISEHNRLYWYRQTLGQGPEFLTYFQNEAQLEKSRLLSDRFSAERPKGSFSTLEIQRTEQGDSAMYLCASRSGLQGKLFFGSGTQLSVL.

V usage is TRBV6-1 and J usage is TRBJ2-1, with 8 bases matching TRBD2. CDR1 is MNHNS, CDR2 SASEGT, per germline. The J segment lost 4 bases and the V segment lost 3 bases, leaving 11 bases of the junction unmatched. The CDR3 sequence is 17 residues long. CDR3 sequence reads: CASSDPLAGFGYNEQFF. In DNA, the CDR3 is TGTGCCAGCAGTGATCCTTTAGCGGGATTTGGGTACAATGAGCAGTTCTTC.

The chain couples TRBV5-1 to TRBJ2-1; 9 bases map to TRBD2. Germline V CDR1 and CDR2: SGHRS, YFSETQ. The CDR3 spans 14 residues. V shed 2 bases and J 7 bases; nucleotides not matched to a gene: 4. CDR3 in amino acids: CASSLWAGGNEQFF. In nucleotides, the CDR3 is TGCGCCAGCAGCTTATGGGCGGGAGGGAATGAGCAGTTCTTC.

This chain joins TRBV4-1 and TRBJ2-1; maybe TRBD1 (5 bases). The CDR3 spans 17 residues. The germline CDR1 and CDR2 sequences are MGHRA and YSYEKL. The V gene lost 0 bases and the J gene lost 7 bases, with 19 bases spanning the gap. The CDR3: CASSQDPDSLVGNEQFF. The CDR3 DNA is TGCGCCAGCAGCCAAGATCCTGACAGTCTGGTTGGGAATGAGCAGTTCTTC.

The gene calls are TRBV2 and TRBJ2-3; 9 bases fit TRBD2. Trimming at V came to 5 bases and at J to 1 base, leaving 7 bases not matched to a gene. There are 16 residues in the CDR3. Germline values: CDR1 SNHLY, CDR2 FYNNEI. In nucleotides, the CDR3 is TGTGCCAGCAGTCTCATAGCGGGAGTAGGCACAGATACGCAGTATTTT. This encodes CASSLIAGVGTDTQYF.

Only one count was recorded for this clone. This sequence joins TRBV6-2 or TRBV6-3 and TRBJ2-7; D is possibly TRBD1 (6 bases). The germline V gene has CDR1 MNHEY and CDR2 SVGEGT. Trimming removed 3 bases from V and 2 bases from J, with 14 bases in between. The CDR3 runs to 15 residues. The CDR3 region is CASSYRPGETYEQYV. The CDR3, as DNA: TGTGCCAGCAGTTATCGGCCAGGGGAGACCTACGAGCAGTACGTC.

As DNA, the CDR3 is TGTGCCTGGAGTTTAGTAGGGGGCAGGACTGAAGCTTTCTTT. Amino acid sequence: CAWSLVGGRTEAFF. The chain recombines TRBV30 with TRBJ1-1, with 7 positions matching TRBD1. Losses at the gene ends were 2 bases for V and 5 bases for J; bases not matched to a gene: 8. This CDR3 is 14 amino acids long. Germline loops: CDR1 GTSNPN, CDR2 SVGIG (reference sequence).

The CDR3 region is CASSASGGGYGYTF. For the CDR3, the DNA is TGTGCCAGCAGCGCTTCAGGGGGCGGCTATGGCTACACCTTC. V is TRBV9 and J is TRBJ1-2; 8 bases map to TRBD1. The J segment lost 4 bases and the V segment lost 3 bases, leaving 5 bases of the junction unmatched. This CDR3 has 14 amino acids. Germline CDR1 reads SGDLS; CDR2 reads YYNGEE.

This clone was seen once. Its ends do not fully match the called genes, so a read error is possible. DNA for the CDR3: TGCGCCAGCAGCCCCGGGACAGGGGCTAACGAAAAACTGTTTTTT. Protein sequence: CASSPGTGANEKLFF. V gene TRBV5-1 combines with J gene TRBJ1-4, with 10 bases aligning to TRBD1. CDR1 is SGHRS and CDR2 is YFSETQ in the germline V gene. This CDR3 is 15 amino acids long.

The DNA of the CDR3 is TGTGCCAGCAGTAATACGGGACTAGCGGGAGCCTACGAGCAGTACGTC. This codes for CASSNTGLAGAYEQYV. The gene calls are TRBV27 and TRBJ2-7; 14 bases are shared with TRBD2. The CDR3 sequence is 16 residues long. V lost 5 bases, J lost 2 bases, and 5 bases stayed unmatched. Germline CDR1 is MNHEY and CDR2 is SMNVEV (reference sequence).

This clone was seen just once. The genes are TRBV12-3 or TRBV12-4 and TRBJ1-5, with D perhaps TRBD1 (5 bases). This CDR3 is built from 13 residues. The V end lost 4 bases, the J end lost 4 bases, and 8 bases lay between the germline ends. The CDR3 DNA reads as TGTGCCAGCAGTTGGGCAGGGAATCAGCCCCAGCATTTT. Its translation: CASSWAGNQPQHF.